The source of this T cell receptor (beta chain) is a study of blood T cell repertoires in COVID-19. The data were produced by immunoSEQ multiplex PCR, yet TCRdb's version contains in-frame clones alone and is incomplete. The sample yields 320,000 or so clones, under 90% seen once. Germline lookup yields CDR1 MNHEY and CDR2 SVGAGI. The CDR3 runs 16 residues. Deletions cut 0 bases from V and 2 bases from J, with 14 bases between. The gene calls are TRBV6-5 and TRBJ2-7, with D perhaps TRBD2 (5 bases). This receptor was identified in a man in his fifties or sixties who had recovered from COVID-19. The sequenced sample was PBMCs or T cells enriched from blood (not recorded which). The CDR3 coding sequence is TGTGCCAGCAGTTACTCAATAGCGACTGATACCTACGAGCAGTACTTC. Translation: CASSYSIATDTYEQYF.